This T cell receptor beta chain was identified in a study of post-analysis software for immune sequencing data. Study as a whole: Included among the disease courses, which were recorded for the cohort, were relapsing-remitting, secondary progressive and progressive-relapsing multiple sclerosis. General observations from the study: When patients were compared with controls, five TRBV segments were more frequent, TRBV5-6, TRBV5-1 and TRBV20-1 among them.

The TCR beta cDNA libraries carried unique molecular identifiers. TCRdb redid the calling of the PCR reads with MiXCR, one entry per CDR3 protein. The table shows hundreds of thousands of distinct CDR3 sequences, with less than 35% occurring only once. The CDR3 loop spans 15 amino acids. V was pared by 6 bases and J by 3 bases, with 7 bases of the junction left unmatched. Concerning this clonotype: What it binds is unknown.

The chain combines TRBV12-3 or TRBV12-4 with TRBJ2-3; 9 bases are shared with TRBD2. This TCR derives from a girl between 5 and 17 years old with multiple sclerosis. Sequenced sample: blood. The CDR3 bases are TGTGCCAGCAGCCTCGGACTAGCGTGGACAGATACGCAGTATTTT. Its protein product is CASSLGLAWTDTQYF.